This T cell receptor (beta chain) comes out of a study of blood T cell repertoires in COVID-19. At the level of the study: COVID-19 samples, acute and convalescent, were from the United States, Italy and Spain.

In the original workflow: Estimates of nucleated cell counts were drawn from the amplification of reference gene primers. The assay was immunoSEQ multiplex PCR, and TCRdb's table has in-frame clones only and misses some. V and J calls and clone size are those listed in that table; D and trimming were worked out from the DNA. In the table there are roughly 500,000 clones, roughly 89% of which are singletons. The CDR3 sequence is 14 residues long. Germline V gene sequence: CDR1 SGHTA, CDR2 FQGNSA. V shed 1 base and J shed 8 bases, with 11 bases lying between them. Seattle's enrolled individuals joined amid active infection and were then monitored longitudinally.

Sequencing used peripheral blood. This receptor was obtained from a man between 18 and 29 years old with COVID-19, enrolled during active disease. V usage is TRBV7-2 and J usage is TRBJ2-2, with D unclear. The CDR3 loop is CASSLDRYLGELFF. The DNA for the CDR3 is TGTGCCAGCAGCTTAGATCGTTACTTGGGGGAGCTGTTTTTT.